This TCR beta chain was profiled in a study of glioma-infiltrating T cells. The iRepertoire nested amplicon-rescue multiplex PCR amplified TCR alpha and beta CDR3s from RNA. Each CDR3 protein is one row after TCRdb ran MiXCR on the multiplex PCR reads. The sample holds around 180,000 distinct CDR3 sequences, about 40% seen once. The CDR3 consists of 13 residues. Trimming removed 6 bases from V and 2 bases from J, with 7 bases in between. CDR1 is KGHDR and CDR2 is SFDVKD in the germline V gene. The V and J genes are TRBV24-1 and TRBJ2-1; D call uncertain. This receptor was obtained from a human donor with low-grade glioma or glioblastoma, undergoing nonglioma brain surgery, or in good health (not recorded which). What was sequenced was glioma tissue, nonneoplastic brain tissue, or PBMCs (not recorded which). The CDR3 nucleotides are TGTGCCACCAGTAATTCCCCCTACAATGAGCAGTTCTTC. This gives the protein CATSNSPYNEQFF.